The 2 T cell receptor beta chains below all came from one sample that was sequenced in a study of blood T cell repertoires in COVID-19. Assay used: immunoSEQ multiplex PCR; TCRdb lists only in-frame clones, some missing. The sample has roughly 130,000 clones; roughly 80% are singletons. The source material was peripheral blood. The receptors were gathered from a woman aged 60-70 years with acute or convalescent COVID-19.

This chain connects TRBV5-1 to TRBJ1-2, with 8 nucleotides matching TRBD1. Per the germline V gene, CDR1 is SGHRS and CDR2 is YFSETQ. The J segment lost 3 bases and the V segment lost 1 base, leaving 5 bases of the junction unmatched. The CDR3 spans 15 residues. CDR3 bases: TGCGCCAGCAGCTTGCCCCCGGGACAGGACTATGGCTACACCTTC. This codes for CASSLPPGQDYGYTF.

The chain combines TRBV28 with TRBJ1-1; D not certain. Germline V gene sequence: CDR1 MDHEN, CDR2 SYDVKM. The length of the CDR3 is 12 residues. Trimming shortened V by 6 bases and J by 7 bases, and 12 bases separated the two germline ends. CDR3 sequence (DNA): TGTGCCAGCAGCGCCGGGTCCATTGAAGCTTTCTTT. As protein: CASSAGSIEAFF.